This is a list of T cell receptor beta chains from one sample in a study of control samples from healthy donors and cancer patients. Using immunoSEQ multiplex PCR, the repertoire was profiled, and TCRdb retains in-frame clones only, with some absent. The repertoire includes around 180,000 clones, about 91% of them detected once, and 4.5% to 6% sits in the top ten. Input material: blood. The receptors here all came from a woman in her twenties or thirties in good health. The CDR3 runs from the conserved cysteine through the conserved F or W. The D gene is left open where the match is weak. The size field is filled for only some rows; it gives once, few, many or a size class.

>TRBV5-1|.|once|TRBJ1-2
TGCGCCAGCAGCCCTCTAGACGGGGCGAACTATGGCTACACCTTC
CASSPLDGANYGYTF
>TRBV28|TRBD1|.|TRBJ1-1
TGTGCCAGCAGTTTCCGCACAGGGGTTTTCGGCACTGAAGCTTTCTTT
CASSFRTGVFGTEAFF
>TRBV2|.|once|TRBJ1-4
TGTGCCAGCTATTATGAGCCCTCCAGAACTAATGAAAAACTGTTTTTT
CASYYEPSRTNEKLFF
>TRBV19|TRBD1|.|TRBJ1-3
TGTGCCAGTAGTACGGGACAGCACTCTGGAAACACCATATATTTT
CASSTGQHSGNTIYF
>TRBV3-1/TRBV3-2|TRBD2|many|TRBJ2-1
TGTGCCAGCAGCGAAAGGACTAGCGGGAGTATGTGGAATGAGCAGTTCTTC
CASSERTSGSMWNEQFF
>TRBV7-9|.|.|TRBJ1-2
TGTGCCAGCAGCTTGTTCAGATATGGCTACACCTTC
CASSLFRYGYTF
>TRBV6-2/TRBV6-3|.|.|TRBJ1-3
TGTGCCAGCAGTTACCTTGGCTCTGGAAACACCATATATTTT
CASSYLGSGNTIYF
>TRBV6-1|TRBD2|.|TRBJ2-1
TGTGCCAGCAGTGAAAAATCTAGCGGGAGTGATGAGCAGTTCTTC
CASSEKSSGSDEQFF
>TRBV19|.|.|TRBJ1-3
TGTGCCAGTAGTACCCCGAACGAGGGAAACACCATATATTTT
CASSTPNEGNTIYF
>TRBV18|TRBD1|.|TRBJ1-1
TGTGCCAGCTCACTCGCCGGGACAGTTAACACTGAAGCTTTCTTT
CASSLAGTVNTEAFF
>TRBV2|.|.|TRBJ1-1
TGTGCCAGCAGTGAGGGCGGGCAGGCCACTGAAGCTTTCTTT
CASSEGGQATEAFF
>TRBV19|TRBD2|.|TRBJ2-3
TGTGCCAGTAACTCCCTTAGCGGGAGCACAGATACGCAGTATTTT
CASNSLSGSTDTQYF
>TRBV29-1|TRBD2|once|TRBJ2-1
TGCAGCGTAAACCATCTAGCGGGAGACGTCTATGAGCAGTTCTTC
CSVNHLAGDVYEQFF
>TRBV9|.|.|TRBJ1-3
TGTGCCAGCAGCGTAGGTGACCTACGACTACTCTCTGGAAACACCATATATTTT
CASSVGDLRLLSGNTIYF
>TRBV6-5|.|.|TRBJ1-1
TGTGCCAGCGGGCGGCACACGAACACTGAAGCTTTCTTT
CASGRHTNTEAFF
>TRBV5-1|.|.|TRBJ1-6
TGCGCCAGCAGCCCCACGGGGCGGGGAAGCTCCTATAATTCACCCCTCCACTTT
CASSPTGRGSSYNSPLHF
>TRBV5-4|TRBD2|.|TRBJ2-7
TGTGCCAGCAGCTTGGGTGGGGGACTAGCGGTTCACTACGAGCAGTACTTC
CASSLGGGLAVHYEQYF
>TRBV6-5|.|.|TRBJ2-3
TGTGCCAGCGCCTACCGGAACACAGATACGCAGTATTTT
CASAYRNTDTQYF
>TRBV15|.|.|TRBJ2-5
TGTGCCACCAGATCCGGGACTCGCGAGACCCAGTACTTC
CATRSGTRETQYF
>TRBV9|TRBD1|.|TRBJ1-2
TGTGCCAGCAGCCTGGGACAGGGAGTCGACTATGGCTACACCTTC
CASSLGQGVDYGYTF
>TRBV6-6|.|.|TRBJ2-3
TGTGCCAGCAGTTCGACGGAAAGCGGTGAATATTTT
CASSSTESGEYF
>TRBV6-4|.|.|TRBJ1-3
TGTGCCAGCAGTACCAGGGAGGCAGACACCATATATTTT
CASSTREADTIYF
>TRBV12-3/TRBV12-4|.|.|TRBJ1-2
TGTGCCAGCAGCTCCGGACAGAGCTATGGCTACACCTTC
CASSSGQSYGYTF
>TRBV6-5|.|.|TRBJ1-1
TGTGCCAGCAGGAACTTTTGGAACACTGAAGCTTTCTTT
CASRNFWNTEAFF
>TRBV5-6|.|.|TRBJ2-5
TGTGCCAGCAGCTTGGCCGGGACTCGGGGGGAGACCCAGTACTTC
CASSLAGTRGETQYF
>TRBV5-1|.|.|TRBJ2-7
TGCGCCAGCAGCTTGGGGGATCGGCGGACACGACCCTACGAGCAGTACTTC
CASSLGDRRTRPYEQYF
>TRBV5-1|TRBD2|.|TRBJ2-7
TGCGCCAGCAGCTTGGACGGGAGGGGGTCCTACGAGCAGTACTTC
CASSLDGRGSYEQYF
>TRBV5-5|.|.|TRBJ2-5
TGTGCCAGCAGCTTCTCGGGGGAGACCCAGTACTTC
CASSFSGETQYF
>TRBV7-2|.|.|TRBJ1-1
TGTGCCAGCAGCCCCCGTGGGACCTACACTGAAGCTTTCTTT
CASSPRGTYTEAFF
>TRBV27|TRBD2|.|TRBJ2-1
TGTGCCAGCAGTCCTTCCGGACTAGCGGTTTACAATGAGCAGTTCTTC
CASSPSGLAVYNEQFF
>TRBV2|.|.|TRBJ2-1
TGTGCCAGCAGTGAAGCGCTTGCAGGGCTCTCCTACAATGAGCAGTTCTTC
CASSEALAGLSYNEQFF
>TRBV24-1|.|.|TRBJ1-2
TGTGCCACCAGTGATTCAGGTACGCCGATCTATGGCTACACCTTC
CATSDSGTPIYGYTF
>TRBV11-2|.|.|TRBJ2-7
TGTGCCAGCAGCTTAGGGGTTGAGCAGTACTTC
CASSLGVEQYF
>TRBV12-3/TRBV12-4|TRBD2|.|TRBJ2-1
TGTGCCAGCAGTGCGGGGGTCCATGAGCAGTTCTTC
CASSAGVHEQFF
>TRBV5-5|.|.|TRBJ1-1
TGTGCCAGCAGCTTGGCACAAATGAACACTGAAGCTTTCTTT
CASSLAQMNTEAFF